A selection of T cell receptor beta chains follows, all from one sample in a study of early T cells in non-severe SARS-CoV-2 infection. TCRdb processed the 5' RACE reads anew with MiXCR; each CDR3 protein has one entry. This repertoire shows about 50,000 distinct CDR3 sequences, roughly 13% found once; its top ten account for approximately 10%. Sequenced sample: whole blood. These receptors all come from an adult who was a healthcare worker with PCR-confirmed SARS-CoV-2 infection or an uninfected control (not recorded which). Each CDR3 is given with its conserved first and last residue. D genes are given only for firm matches. Not every row has a clone size; where given, it reads once, few, many or a size class.

j_gene	abundance	d_gene	v_gene	len	CDR3aa	CDR3nt
TRBJ2-6	many	NA	TRBV27	15	CASSLSRSGANVLTF	TGTGCCAGCAGTTTATCCCGCTCTGGGGCCAACGTCCTGACTTTC
TRBJ2-7	many	NA	TRBV27	16	CASSSSSGGYSYEQYF	TGTGCCAGCAGTTCTTCCTCAGGGGGGTACTCCTACGAGCAGTACTTC
TRBJ2-3	NA	NA	TRBV2	13	CASSDLQAIAQYF	TGTGCCAGCAGTGACTTGCAGGCGATAGCGCAGTATTTT
TRBJ2-1	many	NA	TRBV20-1	11	CSASPQYEQFF	TGCAGTGCTTCCCCTCAGTACGAGCAGTTCTTC
TRBJ2-3	NA	NA	TRBV20-1	13	CSASVGGPDTQYF	TGCAGTGCTAGCGTCGGGGGGCCAGATACGCAGTATTTT
TRBJ2-7	many	NA	TRBV5-1	13	CASSLAPAKEQYF	TGCGCCAGCAGCTTGGCTCCCGCAAAGGAGCAGTACTTC
TRBJ2-1	many	NA	TRBV7-8	13	CASSLDRYNEQFF	TGTGCCAGCAGCTTAGATCGCTACAATGAGCAGTTCTTC
TRBJ1-1	many	TRBD1	TRBV29-1	11	CSVHGAGGAFF	TGCAGCGTCCACGGGGCAGGGGGAGCTTTCTTT
TRBJ2-3	NA	NA	TRBV4-1	16	CASSQTASPRTNTQYF	TGCGCCAGCAGCCAGACTGCTAGCCCCCGAACGAATACGCAGTATTTT
TRBJ1-6	few	NA	TRBV3-1	14	CASRNRAPGSPLHF	TGTGCCAGCAGGAACAGGGCTCCGGGTTCACCCCTCCACTTT
TRBJ2-7	many	NA	TRBV28	13	CASSRGKPYEQYF	TGTGCCAGCAGTAGGGGGAAGCCCTACGAGCAGTACTTC
TRBJ1-3	many	NA	TRBV28	17	CASSLAAMGVSGNTIYF	TGTGCCAGCAGTTTGGCAGCGATGGGGGTCTCTGGAAACACCATATATTTT
TRBJ1-1	many	TRBD1	TRBV14	14	CASSRQPGQGEAFF	TGTGCCAGCAGCCGTCAACCGGGACAGGGCGAAGCTTTCTTT
TRBJ2-2	many	TRBD1	TRBV24-1	14	CATSGQGATGELFF	TGTGCCACCAGCGGACAGGGGGCTACCGGGGAGCTGTTTTTT
TRBJ2-3	NA	NA	TRBV9	15	CASSSSGSLADTQYF	TGTGCCAGCAGCTCCTCTGGTAGTTTGGCAGATACGCAGTATTTT
TRBJ2-7	NA	NA	TRBV20-1	14	CSARVLTGSYEQYF	TGCAGTGCTAGAGTTTTGACAGGCTCCTACGAGCAGTACTTC
TRBJ2-5	NA	TRBD2	TRBV19	15	CASSISGGAQETQYF	TGTGCCAGTAGTATAAGCGGGGGGGCTCAAGAGACCCAGTACTTC
TRBJ2-5	few	TRBD2	TRBV5-1	21	CASSPKKEEGLAGITQETQYF	TGCGCCAGCAGCCCGAAGAAAGAAGAGGGACTAGCGGGGATAACTCAAGAGACCCAGTACTTC
TRBJ1-6	many	TRBD1	TRBV30	15	CAWTPGRGRNSPLHF	TGTGCCTGGACTCCTGGCAGGGGGCGGAATTCACCCCTCCACTTT
TRBJ2-1	few	NA	TRBV6-4	14	CASPGTSSYNEQFF	TGTGCCAGCCCCGGGACAAGCTCCTACAATGAGCAGTTCTTC
TRBJ2-2	few	TRBD1	TRBV7-9	16	CASPGSTGTNTGELFF	TGTGCCAGCCCCGGGTCGACAGGGACGAACACCGGGGAGCTGTTTTTT
TRBJ2-1	NA	NA	TRBV18	14	CASSKGYRGGEQFF	TGTGCCAGCTCCAAGGGATACAGGGGAGGCGAGCAGTTCTTC
TRBJ2-7	NA	NA	TRBV27	13	CASRGDSYYEQYF	TGTGCCAGCAGAGGGGACTCGTACTACGAGCAGTACTTC
TRBJ1-2	many	NA	TRBV12-3/TRBV12-4	14	CASSSPERGYGYTF	TGTGCCAGCAGTTCCCCTGAGAGGGGCTATGGCTACACCTTC
TRBJ2-7	NA	TRBD1	TRBV7-9	13	CASSQGQPYEQYF	TGTGCCAGCAGCCAGGGACAGCCCTACGAGCAGTACTTC
TRBJ1-5	few	NA	TRBV6-6	16	CASSYSRAGYNQPQHF	TGTGCCAGCAGTTACTCCCGAGCGGGGTACAATCAGCCCCAGCATTTT